This T cell receptor (beta chain) derives from a study of blood T cells in healthy people across ages. CDR1 is SQVTM and CDR2 is ANQGSEA in the germline V gene. V shed 5 bases and J 9 bases; nucleotides not matched to a gene: 9. The CDR3 totals 13 residues. A sample-barcoded 5' primer and a J-beta primer mix were used in a second PCR of roughly 7 to 11 cycles. Individual samples furnished no less than 3 million CDR3-containing paired-end reads apiece. TCRdb reprocessed the 5' RACE reads with MiXCR, giving one entry per CDR3 protein. The sample lists around 1.5 million distinct CDR3 sequences, around 55% occurring once. This clonotype was seen at least ten times. Its antigen is as yet unknown. Points from the study as a whole: Lack of knowledge of donor CMV status possibly confounded expanded clonotype changes. Aged donors had fewer naive CD4+ cells and lower diversity than long-lived donors.

The sequencing input was blood. This chain uses TRBV29-1 with TRBJ2-1; 8 bases are a match to TRBD2. This TCR was sampled from a man between 18 and 35 years old in good health. The CDR3 nucleotides read TGCAGCGTTCCTACCCGGGGGGGTCGTGAGCAGTTCTTC. Translated: CSVPTRGGREQFF.